These 3 T cell receptor beta chains came from one sample sequenced in a study of graft-versus-host responses after intestinal transplantation. Produced via immunoSEQ multiplex PCR; TCRdb's table is partial and in-frame only. The sample holds approximately 77,000 clones, roughly 91% seen once. Antigen specificity for these receptors is unknown. The sequencing used unstimulated CD4+ T cells sorted from spleen or lymph node cells, collected before intestinal transplant. Source of these receptors: a human donor who received an intestinal transplant.

The CDR3 bases are TGTGCCAGTAGTATACGGCCTAGCGGCCATATCACAGATACGCAGTATTTT. This sequence encodes CASSIRPSGHITDTQYF. The chain links TRBV19 to TRBJ2-3; 7 bases agree with TRBD2. The V and J ends lost 2 bases and 2 bases, in that order; junction bases with no gene match: 10. The germline CDR1 and CDR2 sequences are LNHDA and SQIVND (reference sequence). The CDR3 loop spans 17 amino acids.

The rearrangement joins TRBV7-3 to TRBJ2-1, with 14 bases matching TRBD2. Germline CDR1 is SGHTA and CDR2 is FQGTGA. This CDR3 has 18 residues. The trim removed 0 bases at V and 6 bases at J, leaving 7 bases unmatched. The CDR3 loop reads CASSLTGLAGGGGNEQFF. CDR3 in DNA: TGTGCCAGCAGCTTAACAGGACTAGCGGGGGGCGGAGGCAATGAGCAGTTCTTC.

The chain combines TRBV6-5 with TRBJ1-2; D is perhaps TRBD1 (5 bases). Germline lookup yields CDR1 MNHEY and CDR2 SVGAGI. This CDR3 comprises 14 residues. The germline V and J ends were trimmed by 5 bases and 8 bases, with 18 bases remaining between them. The DNA of the CDR3 is TGTGCCAGCAGTCGGCGGGACGGCCCCCGGGGCTACACCTTC. It specifies CASSRRDGPRGYTF.